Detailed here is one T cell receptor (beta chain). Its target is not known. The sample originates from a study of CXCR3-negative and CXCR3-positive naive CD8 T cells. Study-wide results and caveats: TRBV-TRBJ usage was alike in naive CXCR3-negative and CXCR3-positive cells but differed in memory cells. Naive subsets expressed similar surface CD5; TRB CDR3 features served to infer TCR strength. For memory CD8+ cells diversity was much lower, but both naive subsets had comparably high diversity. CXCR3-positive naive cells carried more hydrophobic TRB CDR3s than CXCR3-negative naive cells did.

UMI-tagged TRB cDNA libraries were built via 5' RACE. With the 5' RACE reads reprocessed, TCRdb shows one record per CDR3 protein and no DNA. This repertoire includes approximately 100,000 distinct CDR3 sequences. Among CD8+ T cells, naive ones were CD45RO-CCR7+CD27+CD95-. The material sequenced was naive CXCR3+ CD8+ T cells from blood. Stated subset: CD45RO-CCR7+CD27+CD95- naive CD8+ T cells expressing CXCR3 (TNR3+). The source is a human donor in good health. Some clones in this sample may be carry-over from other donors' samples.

CDR3 region: CASSVPQAGRNEQFF. The chain joins TRBV7-3 to TRBJ2-1. The CDR3 covers 15 residues. Germline V CDR1 and CDR2: SGHTA, FQGTGA. The full variable domain, its missing parts supplied by reference TRBV7-3 and TRBJ2-1, is GAGVSQTPSNKVTEKGKYVELRCDPISGHTALYWYRQSLGQGPEFLIYFQGTGAADDSGLPNDRFFAVRPEGSVSTLKIQRTERGDSAVYLCASSVPQAGRNEQFFGPGTRLTVL.